This paragraph reports one T cell receptor (beta chain). A junction end diverges from the germline sequence, so it may reflect a read error. Starting from about 0.5 ug of total RNA, TCR beta cDNA was produced with a primer in the constant region. ARM-PCR, slightly modified, supplied the TCR beta libraries through three nested multiplex PCR rounds. Running 9 to 11 cycles apiece, the first two PCR rounds relied on TRBV1-TRBV30 forward primers together with a C-beta reverse primer. TCRdb analysed the multiplex PCR reads with MiXCR anew, one entry per CDR3 protein. The table lists some 100,000 distinct CDR3 sequences, 65% to 75% of them singletons. This sample is drawn from a study of tumor-infiltrating lymphocytes in primary liver carcinoma. CDR1 and CDR2 (germline): MDHEN, SYDVKM. This CDR3 has 17 residues. Total RNA and DNA came together from about 21-30 mg of bulk tissue without cell sorting.

The rearrangement joins TRBV28 to TRBJ2-1; 7 nucleotides line up with TRBD2. The sequencing input was liver tumor tissue from sampling region 2. Documented subset: tumor region T2, inferior pole. The sequence derives from a woman aged 55-69 years with primary liver carcinoma and hepatitis B virus infection. The CDR3 loop reads CVSSAVGGSRSYNEQFF. For the CDR3, the DNA is TGTGTCAGCAGTGCCGTTGGCGGGAGTCGGTCCTACAATGAGCAGTTCTTC.